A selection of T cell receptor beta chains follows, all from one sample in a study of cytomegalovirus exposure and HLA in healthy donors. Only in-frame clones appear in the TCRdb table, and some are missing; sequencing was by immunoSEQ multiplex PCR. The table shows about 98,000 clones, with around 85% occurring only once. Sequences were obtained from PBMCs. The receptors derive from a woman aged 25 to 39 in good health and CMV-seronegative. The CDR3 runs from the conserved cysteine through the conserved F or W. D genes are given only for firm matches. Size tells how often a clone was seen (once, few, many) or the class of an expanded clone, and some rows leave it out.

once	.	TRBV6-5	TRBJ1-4	CASSYAGNEKLFF	TGTGCCAGCAGTTATGCAGGGAATGAAAAACTGTTTTTT
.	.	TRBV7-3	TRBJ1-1	CASSLGKPNTEAFF	TGTGCCAGCAGCTTGGGCAAGCCGAACACTGAAGCTTTCTTT
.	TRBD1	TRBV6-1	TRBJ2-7	CASSASRDRGMSQYF	TGTGCCAGCAGTGCGTCCCGGGACAGGGGGATGAGTCAGTACTTC
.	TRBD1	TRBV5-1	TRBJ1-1	CASSLDLGRGILNTEAFF	TGCGCCAGCAGCTTGGACTTAGGCAGGGGGATTCTGAACACTGAAGCTTTCTTT
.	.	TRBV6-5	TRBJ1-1	CATQAGTEAFF	TGTGCCACTCAAGCAGGCACTGAAGCTTTCTTT
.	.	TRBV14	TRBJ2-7	CASSQIGVGEQYF	TGTGCCAGCAGTCAAATAGGAGTGGGCGAGCAGTACTTC
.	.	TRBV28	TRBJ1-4	CASSSPSGGYEKLFF	TGTGCCAGCAGTTCCCCCTCGGGGGGGTATGAAAAACTGTTTTTT
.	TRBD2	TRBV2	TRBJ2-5	CASSEALGGKVQETQYF	TGTGCCAGCAGTGAAGCGCTGGGGGGGAAGGTACAAGAGACCCAGTACTTC
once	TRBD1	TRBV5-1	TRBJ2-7	CASSAYRGISEQYF	TGCGCCAGCAGCGCTTACAGGGGGATAAGCGAGCAGTACTTC
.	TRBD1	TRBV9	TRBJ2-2	CASSERTGKRELFF	TGTGCCAGCAGCGAGAGGACAGGGAAAAGGGAGCTGTTTTTT
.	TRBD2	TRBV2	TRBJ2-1	CASSRRRLAVDEQFF	TGTGCCAGCAGTAGGAGGAGACTAGCCGTAGATGAGCAGTTCTTC
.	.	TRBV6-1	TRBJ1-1	CASSDGSKAFF	TGTGCCAGCAGTGACGGGTCTAAAGCTTTCTTT
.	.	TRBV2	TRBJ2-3	CASNRDTDTQYF	TGTGCCAGCAATCGGGACACCGATACGCAGTATTTT
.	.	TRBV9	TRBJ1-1	CASSLGGTTEAFF	TGTGCCAGCAGCTTGGGGGGTACCACTGAAGCTTTCTTT
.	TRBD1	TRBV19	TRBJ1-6	CASTSPDRSSPLHF	TGTGCCAGCACCTCCCCGGACAGGTCCTCACCCCTCCACTTT
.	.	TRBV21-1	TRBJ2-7	CASRLSGRVAYEQYF	TGTGCCAGCAGACTCAGCGGGAGGGTCGCCTACGAGCAGTACTTC
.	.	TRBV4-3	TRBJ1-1	CASSQEGAGLNTEAFF	TGCGCCAGCAGCCAAGAAGGGGCAGGTTTGAACACTGAAGCTTTCTTT
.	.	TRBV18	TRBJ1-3	CASSPGTGNTIYF	TGTGCCAGCTCACCGGGCACTGGAAACACCATATATTTT
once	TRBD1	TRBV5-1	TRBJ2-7	CASSTDRGLHEQYF	TGCGCCAGCAGCACAGACAGGGGGCTGCACGAGCAGTACTTC
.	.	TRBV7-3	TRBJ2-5	CASSYGQLTQETQYF	TGTGCCAGCAGTTACGGACAGCTTACACAAGAGACCCAGTACTTC
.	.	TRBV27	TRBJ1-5	CASSPAGRNQPQHF	TGTGCCAGCAGCCCTGCCGGGAGGAATCAGCCCCAGCATTTT
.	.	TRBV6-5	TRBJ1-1	CASRRTGVPNTEAFF	TGTGCCAGCAGGAGGACGGGAGTCCCGAACACTGAAGCTTTCTTT
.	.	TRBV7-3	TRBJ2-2	CASSLTLNTGELFF	TGTGCCAGCAGCTTAACCCTGAACACCGGGGAGCTGTTTTTT
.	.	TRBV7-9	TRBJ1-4	CASSFDQGSEKLFF	TGTGCCAGCAGCTTTGATCAGGGGAGTGAAAAACTGTTTTTT
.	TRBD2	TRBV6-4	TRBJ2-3	CASRGPSGSSDTQYF	TGTGCCAGCAGGGGGCCTAGCGGGTCGTCAGATACGCAGTATTTT
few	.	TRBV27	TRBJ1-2	CASRPTGNYGYTF	TGTGCCAGCAGGCCGACGGGTAACTATGGCTACACCTTC
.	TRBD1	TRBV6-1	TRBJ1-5	CASVQQGTLNQPQHF	TGTGCCAGCGTTCAACAGGGGACCTTGAATCAGCCCCAGCATTTT
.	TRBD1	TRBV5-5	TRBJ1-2	CASSSSGTGNYLYGYTF	TGTGCCAGCAGCTCCTCCGGGACAGGGAATTACCTCTATGGCTACACCTTC
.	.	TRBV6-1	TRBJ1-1	CASSERVMEAFF	TGTGCCAGCAGTGAACGGGTTATGGAAGCTTTCTTT
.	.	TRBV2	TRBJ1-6	CAMGGKGDSPLHF	TGTGCCATGGGGGGTAAAGGGGATTCACCCCTCCACTTT
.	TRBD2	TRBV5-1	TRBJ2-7	CASSFSSGGYEQYF	TGCGCCAGCAGCTTCTCTAGCGGGGGTTACGAGCAGTACTTC
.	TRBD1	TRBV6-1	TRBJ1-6	CASTELQGDNSPLHF	TGTGCCAGCACCGAGCTACAGGGGGATAATTCACCCCTCCACTTT
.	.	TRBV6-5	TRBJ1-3	CASSYSAGGDTIYF	TGTGCCAGCAGTTACTCGGCCGGGGGTGACACCATATATTTT
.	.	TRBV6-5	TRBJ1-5	CASCRGLNQPQHF	TGTGCCAGCTGCCGAGGCCTCAATCAGCCCCAGCATTTT
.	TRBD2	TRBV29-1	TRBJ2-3	CSVWGGSTDTQYF	TGCAGCGTTTGGGGAGGGAGCACAGATACGCAGTATTTT
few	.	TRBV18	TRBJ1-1	CASSPKQGNTEAFF	TGTGCCAGCTCACCTAAACAGGGGAACACTGAAGCTTTCTTT
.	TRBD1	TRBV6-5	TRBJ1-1	CASSRTGTNTEAFF	TGTGCCAGCAGTCGGACAGGGACGAACACTGAAGCTTTCTTT
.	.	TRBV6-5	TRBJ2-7	CASSTGLSRGEQYF	TGTGCCAGCAGCACGGGACTCAGCCGGGGAGAGCAGTACTTC
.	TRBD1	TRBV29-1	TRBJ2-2	CSVQQGVLGELFF	TGCAGCGTCCAACAGGGGGTCCTCGGGGAGCTGTTTTTT
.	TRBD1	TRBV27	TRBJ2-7	CASSFTGTGGYEQYF	TGTGCCAGCAGTTTCACCGGGACAGGGGGGTACGAGCAGTACTTC
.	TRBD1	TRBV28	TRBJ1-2	CASTPEDRDGYTF	TGTGCCAGCACCCCCGAAGACAGGGATGGCTACACCTTC
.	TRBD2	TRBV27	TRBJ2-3	CASSLRRGAGDTQYF	TGTGCCAGCAGTTTACGGCGGGGGGCTGGAGATACGCAGTATTTT
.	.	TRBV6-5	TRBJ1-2	CASSYKWRGNGYTF	TGTGCCAGCAGTTACAAGTGGCGCGGAAATGGCTACACCTTC
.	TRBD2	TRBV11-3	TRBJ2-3	CASSLGSGGADTQYF	TGTGCCAGCAGCTTAGGTAGCGGGGGGGCAGATACGCAGTATTTT
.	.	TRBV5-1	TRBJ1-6	CASRRTENSPLHF	TGCGCCAGCAGGCGGACAGAGAATTCACCCCTCCACTTT
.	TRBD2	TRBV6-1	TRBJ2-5	CASSWTSGLQETQYF	TGTGCCAGCAGTTGGACTAGCGGGTTACAAGAGACCCAGTACTTC
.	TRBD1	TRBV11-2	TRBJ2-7	CASSAPGQPYEQYF	TGTGCCAGCAGCGCCCCGGGACAGCCCTACGAGCAGTACTTC
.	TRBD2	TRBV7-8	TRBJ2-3	CASSSTSGGANTQYF	TGTGCCAGCAGCTCGACTAGCGGGGGGGCGAATACGCAGTATTTT
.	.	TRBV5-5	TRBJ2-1	CASRRAPTNEQFF	TGTGCCAGCAGGCGGGCCCCCACGAATGAGCAGTTCTTC
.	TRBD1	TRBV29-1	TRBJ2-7	CSVLRGHSYEQYF	TGCAGCGTTTTAAGGGGGCACTCCTACGAGCAGTACTTC
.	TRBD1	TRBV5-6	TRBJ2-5	CASSPVGQGSEETQYF	TGTGCCAGCAGCCCGGTGGGACAGGGTTCGGAGGAGACCCAGTACTTC
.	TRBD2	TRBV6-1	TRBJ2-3	CASRGGGAGTDTQYF	TGTGCCAGCAGGGGCGGGGGGGCCGGGACAGATACGCAGTATTTT
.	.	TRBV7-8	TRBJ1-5	CASSIDRNQPQHF	TGTGCCAGCAGTATAGACAGGAATCAGCCCCAGCATTTT